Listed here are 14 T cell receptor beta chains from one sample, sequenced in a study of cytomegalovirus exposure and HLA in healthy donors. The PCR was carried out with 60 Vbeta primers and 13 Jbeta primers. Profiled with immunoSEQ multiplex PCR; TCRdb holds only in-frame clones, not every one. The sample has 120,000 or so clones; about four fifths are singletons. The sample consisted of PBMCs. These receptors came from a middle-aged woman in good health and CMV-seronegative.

DNA for the CDR3: TGTGCCAGCAGCCTAACAGGGGAGAACACTGAAGCTTTCTTT. Encoded protein: CASSLTGENTEAFF. V gene TRBV6-6 combines with J gene TRBJ1-1; TRBD1 agrees at 7 bases. Trimming removed 6 bases from V and 1 base from J; junction bases left unmatched: 5. CDR1 and CDR2 from the germline V gene are MNHNY and SVGAGI (reference sequence). The CDR3 sequence is 14 residues long.

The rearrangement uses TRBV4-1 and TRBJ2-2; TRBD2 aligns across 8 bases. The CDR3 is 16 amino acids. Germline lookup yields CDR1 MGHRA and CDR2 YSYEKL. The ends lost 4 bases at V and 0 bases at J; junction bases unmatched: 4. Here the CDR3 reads CASSLGRGANTGELFF. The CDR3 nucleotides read TGCGCCAGCAGCCTGGGGCGGGGGGCGAACACCGGGGAGCTGTTTTTT.

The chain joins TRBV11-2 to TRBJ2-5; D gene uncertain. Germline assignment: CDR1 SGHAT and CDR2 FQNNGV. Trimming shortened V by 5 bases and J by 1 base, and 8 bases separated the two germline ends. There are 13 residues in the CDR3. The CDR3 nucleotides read TGTGCCAGCAGCCCGAGAACCCAAGAGACCCAGTACTTC. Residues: CASSPRTQETQYF.

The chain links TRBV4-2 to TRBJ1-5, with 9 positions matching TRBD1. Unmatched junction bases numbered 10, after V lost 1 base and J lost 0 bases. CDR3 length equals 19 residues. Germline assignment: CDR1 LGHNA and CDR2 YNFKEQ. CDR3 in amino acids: CASSQAPGQGAVSNQPQHF. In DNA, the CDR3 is TGTGCCAGCAGCCAAGCCCCGGGACAGGGTGCCGTTAGCAATCAGCCCCAGCATTTT.

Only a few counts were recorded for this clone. Here the CDR3 reads CASSFGIQTGLYGYTF. The DNA of the CDR3 is TGTGCCAGCAGCTTTGGCATTCAGACAGGACTCTATGGCTACACCTTC. This rearrangement joins TRBV12-1 to TRBJ1-2; the table's D call TRBD1 went unverified against the DNA. TRBV12-1 is listed as a pseudogene. The CDR3 length is 16 residues.

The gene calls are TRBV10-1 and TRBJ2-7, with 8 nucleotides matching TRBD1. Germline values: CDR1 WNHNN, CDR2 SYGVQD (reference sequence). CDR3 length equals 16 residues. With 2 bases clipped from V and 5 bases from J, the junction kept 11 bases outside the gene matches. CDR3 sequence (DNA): TGCGCCAGCAGTGAGGCAATGCGCGGACAGGGCAACGAGCAGTACTTC. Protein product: CASSEAMRGQGNEQYF.

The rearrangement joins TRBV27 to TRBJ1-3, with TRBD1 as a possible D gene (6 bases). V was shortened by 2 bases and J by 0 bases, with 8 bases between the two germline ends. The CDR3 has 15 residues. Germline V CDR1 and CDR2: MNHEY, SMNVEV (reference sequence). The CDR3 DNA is TGTGCCAGCAGTTTAACAGGGACCTCTGGAAACACCATATATTTT. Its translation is CASSLTGTSGNTIYF.

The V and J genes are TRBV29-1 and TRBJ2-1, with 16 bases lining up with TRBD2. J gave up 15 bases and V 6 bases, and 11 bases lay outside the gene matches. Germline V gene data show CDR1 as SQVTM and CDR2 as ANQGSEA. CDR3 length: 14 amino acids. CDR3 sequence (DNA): TGCAGCGTGGACGCGGGACTAGCGGGAGGGCCAAGGTTCTTC. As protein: CSVDAGLAGGPRFF.

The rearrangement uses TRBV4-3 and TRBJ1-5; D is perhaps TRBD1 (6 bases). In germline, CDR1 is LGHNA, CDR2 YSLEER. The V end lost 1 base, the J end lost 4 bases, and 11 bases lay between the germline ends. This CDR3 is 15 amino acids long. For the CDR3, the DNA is TGCGCCAGCAGCCAAGCATCAGGGGTTAATCAGCCCCAGCATTTT. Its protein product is CASSQASGVNQPQHF.

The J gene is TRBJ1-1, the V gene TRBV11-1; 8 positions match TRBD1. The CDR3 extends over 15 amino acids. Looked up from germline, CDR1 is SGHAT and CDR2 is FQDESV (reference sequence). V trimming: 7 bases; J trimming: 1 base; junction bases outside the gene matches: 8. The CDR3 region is CASTTGDHQNTEAFF. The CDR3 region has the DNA TGTGCCAGCACGACAGGGGACCACCAGAACACTGAAGCTTTCTTT.

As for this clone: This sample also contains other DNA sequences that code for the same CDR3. CDR3 loop: CASTEENGNEKLFF. DNA for the CDR3: TGTGCCAGCACCGAAGAGAACGGGAATGAAAAACTGTTTTTT. This rearrangement joins TRBV28 to TRBJ1-4; no reliable D call. The CDR3 consists of 14 residues. Trimming took off 7 bases at V and 5 bases at J, with 14 bases between the two ends. The germline gives CDR1 MDHEN, CDR2 SYDVKM.

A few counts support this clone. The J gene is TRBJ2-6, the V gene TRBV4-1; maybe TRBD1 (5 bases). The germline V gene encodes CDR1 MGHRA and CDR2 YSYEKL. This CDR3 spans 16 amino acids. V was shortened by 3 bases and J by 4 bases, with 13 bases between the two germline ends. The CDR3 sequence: CASSQGRGYGANVLTF. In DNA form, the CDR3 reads TGCGCCAGCAGCCAGGGTAGGGGTTACGGGGCCAACGTCCTGACTTTC.

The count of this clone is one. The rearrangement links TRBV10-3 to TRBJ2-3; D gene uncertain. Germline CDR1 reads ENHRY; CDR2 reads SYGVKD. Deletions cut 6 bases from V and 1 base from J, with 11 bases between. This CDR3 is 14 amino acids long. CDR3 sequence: CAIRSAQGTDTQYF. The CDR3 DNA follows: TGTGCCATCAGGTCGGCGCAGGGCACAGATACGCAGTATTTT.

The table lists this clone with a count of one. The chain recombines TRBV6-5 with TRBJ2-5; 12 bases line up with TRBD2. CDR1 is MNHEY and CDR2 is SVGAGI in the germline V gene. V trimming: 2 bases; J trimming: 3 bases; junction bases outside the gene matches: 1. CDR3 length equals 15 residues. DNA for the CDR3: TGTGCCAGCAGTTACCGGACTAGCGGGGAAGAGACCCAGTACTTC. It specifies CASSYRTSGEETQYF.